A selection of T cell receptor beta chains follows, all from one sample in a study of blood T cell repertoires in COVID-19. Clones were read by immunoSEQ multiplex PCR, and TCRdb kept only the in-frame ones, dropping some. The data contain roughly 200,000 clones, around 85% of them singletons. The sample taken for sequencing was peripheral blood. The origin of the receptors is a woman of 80 years or more with acute or convalescent COVID-19. CDR3s include the opening cysteine and the closing phenylalanine or tryptophan. Fields, in order: clone size, J gene, V gene, D gene, CDR3 protein, CDR3 DNA. D genes are given only for firm matches. The listing skips clone size in some rows; elsewhere it reads once, few, many or a size class.

size: few; J: TRBJ1-3; V: TRBV19; D: -; CDR3: CASSRQSSSGNTIYF; DNA: TGTGCCAGTAGTCGACAGTCTTCCTCTGGAAACACCATATATTTT
size: few; J: TRBJ2-1; V: TRBV7-9; D: -; CDR3: CASSLQGASNEQFF; DNA: TGTGCCAGCAGCTTGCAGGGTGCGAGCAATGAGCAGTTCTTC
size: -; J: TRBJ1-2; V: TRBV12-3/TRBV12-4; D: -; CDR3: CASTEQGLYGYTF; DNA: TGTGCCAGCACGGAACAGGGCCTCTATGGCTACACCTTC
size: few; J: TRBJ1-4; V: TRBV2; D: TRBD1; CDR3: CASSVRSRKGTGNNEKLFF; DNA: TGTGCCAGCAGTGTTCGGAGCCGGAAAGGGACAGGGAATAATGAAAAACTGTTTTTT
size: -; J: TRBJ1-2; V: TRBV5-8; D: TRBD1; CDR3: CASSLGQGLRYGYTF; DNA: TGTGCCAGCAGCCTAGGACAGGGGCTTCGGTATGGCTACACCTTC
size: -; J: TRBJ2-7; V: TRBV10-3; D: TRBD2; CDR3: CAISEAVAGKYEQYF; DNA: TGTGCCATCAGTGAGGCGGTAGCGGGAAAATACGAGCAGTACTTC
size: -; J: TRBJ2-3; V: TRBV6-5; D: TRBD1; CDR3: CASKTGGRGTDTQYF; DNA: TGTGCCAGCAAGACAGGGGGGAGAGGCACAGATACGCAGTATTTT
size: -; J: TRBJ1-4; V: TRBV2; D: -; CDR3: CASSEGGHRGETMFF; DNA: TGTGCCAGCAGTGAAGGGGGGCACCGGGGGGAAACGATGTTTTTT
size: once; J: TRBJ2-3; V: TRBV15; D: TRBD2; CDR3: CATSRGGRLAGGLTTDTQYF; DNA: TGTGCCACCAGCAGAGGGGGAAGACTAGCGGGAGGATTAACCACAGATACGCAGTATTTT
size: -; J: TRBJ2-1; V: TRBV24-1; D: TRBD2; CDR3: CATSDLTSGGPTYNEQFF; DNA: TGTGCCACCAGTGACCTGACTAGCGGAGGACCGACTTACAATGAGCAGTTCTTC
size: -; J: TRBJ1-3; V: TRBV2; D: -; CDR3: CASSSRGAGNTIYF; DNA: TGTGCCAGCAGTTCCCGCGGGGCGGGAAACACCATATATTTT
size: -; J: TRBJ2-7; V: TRBV7-8; D: TRBD1; CDR3: CASSLGSDEWDSSSYEQYF; DNA: TGTGCCAGCAGCTTAGGGTCCGACGAATGGGACAGTAGCTCCTACGAGCAGTACTTC
size: -; J: TRBJ2-2; V: TRBV4-2; D: -; CDR3: CASSLLRSLGDTGELFF; DNA: TGTGCCAGCAGCCTCCTCCGGTCCCTAGGGGACACCGGGGAGCTGTTTTTT
size: -; J: TRBJ2-3; V: TRBV30; D: -; CDR3: CAWSDLKVTDTQYF; DNA: TGTGCCTGGAGTGACTTGAAAGTCACAGATACGCAGTATTTT
size: -; J: TRBJ1-5; V: TRBV7-3; D: -; CDR3: CASSFGSSGVRGNQPQHF; DNA: TGTGCCAGCAGCTTTGGGAGCTCGGGCGTTAGGGGCAATCAGCCCCAGCATTTT
size: -; J: TRBJ2-3; V: TRBV11-2; D: TRBD2; CDR3: CASSLVAGDFTDTQYF; DNA: TGTGCCAGCAGCTTAGTGGCGGGGGATTTCACAGATACGCAGTATTTT
size: -; J: TRBJ2-1; V: TRBV30; D: TRBD2; CDR3: CAWSVGAGTYNEQFF; DNA: TGTGCCTGGAGTGTCGGAGCGGGAACTTACAATGAGCAGTTCTTC
size: -; J: TRBJ1-1; V: TRBV5-1; D: -; CDR3: CASSLASQGGDEAFF; DNA: TGCGCCAGCAGCTTGGCTTCGCAGGGTGGGGATGAAGCTTTCTTT
size: -; J: TRBJ1-3; V: TRBV6-1; D: TRBD1; CDR3: CASSEGQGNSGNTIYF; DNA: TGTGCCAGCAGTGAGGGACAGGGGAACTCTGGAAACACCATATATTTT
size: -; J: TRBJ1-2; V: TRBV24-1; D: -; CDR3: CATSDFRGGYTF; DNA: TGTGCCACCAGTGATTTTCGAGGCGGCTACACCTTC
size: -; J: TRBJ2-2; V: TRBV7-6; D: TRBD2; CDR3: CASSLGTRDTGELFF; DNA: TGTGCCAGCAGCTTAGGGACTAGGGACACCGGGGAGCTGTTTTTT
size: -; J: TRBJ2-5; V: TRBV11-1; D: TRBD1; CDR3: CASSLDREETQYF; DNA: TGTGCCAGCAGCCTCGACAGGGAAGAGACCCAGTACTTC
size: -; J: TRBJ2-7; V: TRBV3-1/TRBV3-2; D: -; CDR3: CASSQYRMGSSYEQYF; DNA: TGTGCCAGCAGCCAATACAGGATGGGGTCCTCCTACGAGCAGTACTTC
size: once; J: TRBJ2-1; V: TRBV18; D: TRBD1; CDR3: CASSPLNTGVNEQFF; DNA: TGTGCCAGCTCACCCTTAAACACAGGGGTGAATGAGCAGTTCTTC
size: -; J: TRBJ2-3; V: TRBV5-1; D: -; CDR3: CASSGRDTASTDTQYF; DNA: TGCGCCAGCAGCGGAAGGGACACTGCTAGCACAGATACGCAGTATTTT
size: -; J: TRBJ2-7; V: TRBV19; D: -; CDR3: CASSIRTAYEQYF; DNA: TGTGCCAGTAGTATCAGGACAGCCTACGAGCAGTACTTC
size: -; J: TRBJ1-2; V: TRBV28; D: -; CDR3: CASSFISNYGYTF; DNA: TGTGCCAGCAGTTTTATTTCCAACTATGGCTACACCTTC
size: -; J: TRBJ1-2; V: TRBV2; D: -; CDR3: CASSEAGSGVYNTF; DNA: TGTGCCAGCAGTGAAGCAGGGAGTGGGGTATATAACACCTTC
size: -; J: TRBJ2-1; V: TRBV7-6; D: TRBD2; CDR3: CASSSLTSGLYNEQFF; DNA: TGTGCCAGCAGCTCCCTTACTAGCGGGTTATACAATGAGCAGTTCTTC
size: -; J: TRBJ2-3; V: TRBV5-1; D: -; CDR3: CASSLAVRGREDTQYF; DNA: TGCGCCAGCAGCTTGGCCGTGCGGGGCAGGGAAGATACGCAGTATTTT
size: -; J: TRBJ2-5; V: TRBV10-2; D: -; CDR3: CASSDRSGIPQETQYF; DNA: TGCGCCAGCAGTGATAGGAGCGGAATCCCCCAAGAGACCCAGTACTTC
size: -; J: TRBJ1-1; V: TRBV14; D: TRBD1; CDR3: CASSHQGGNTEAFF; DNA: TGTGCCAGCAGCCACCAGGGGGGGAACACTGAAGCTTTCTTT
size: -; J: TRBJ2-7; V: TRBV29-1; D: TRBD1; CDR3: CSVQGQGTYEQYF; DNA: TGCAGCGTACAAGGACAGGGCACCTACGAGCAGTACTTC
size: -; J: TRBJ2-3; V: TRBV6-1; D: TRBD1; CDR3: CASSENWRTGGTDTQYF; DNA: TGTGCCAGCAGTGAAAATTGGCGGACAGGGGGCACAGATACGCAGTATTTT
size: -; J: TRBJ2-7; V: TRBV28; D: TRBD1; CDR3: CASRSPGQGAGEQYF; DNA: TGTGCCAGCAGGTCACCGGGACAGGGGGCTGGAGAGCAGTACTTC
size: -; J: TRBJ2-3; V: TRBV19; D: TRBD1; CDR3: CASSTSRQGITDTQYF; DNA: TGTGCCAGTAGTACCTCACGACAGGGCATCACAGATACGCAGTATTTT
size: -; J: TRBJ2-1; V: TRBV7-9; D: TRBD1; CDR3: CASSPGTGNYNEQFF; DNA: TGTGCCAGCAGCCCCGGGACAGGGAATTACAATGAGCAGTTCTTC
size: -; J: TRBJ2-3; V: TRBV4-1; D: -; CDR3: CASRTTTVILDTQYF; DNA: TGCGCCAGCAGGACTACTACAGTTATTTTGGATACGCAGTATTTT
size: -; J: TRBJ2-7; V: TRBV7-8; D: TRBD2; CDR3: CASSLGNDVSGTPYEQYF; DNA: TGTGCCAGCAGCTTAGGAAATGATGTTAGCGGGACCCCCTACGAGCAGTACTTC
size: -; J: TRBJ2-7; V: TRBV4-2; D: -; CDR3: CASSQGGTPRSYEQYF; DNA: TGTGCCAGCAGCCAGGGTGGGACTCCACGTTCTTACGAGCAGTACTTC
size: -; J: TRBJ2-5; V: TRBV6-5; D: -; CDR3: CARGGAGGAETQYF; DNA: TGTGCCAGGGGGGGGGCAGGGGGCGCGGAGACCCAGTACTTC
size: -; J: TRBJ1-5; V: TRBV5-1; D: TRBD1; CDR3: CASSLGDRDGNQPQHF; DNA: TGCGCCAGCAGCTTGGGGGACAGGGATGGCAATCAGCCCCAGCATTTT
size: -; J: TRBJ2-3; V: TRBV5-5; D: TRBD2; CDR3: CASSLERGNTDTQYF; DNA: TGTGCCAGCAGCTTGGAGCGGGGAAACACAGATACGCAGTATTTT
size: few; J: TRBJ2-1; V: TRBV10-1; D: TRBD2; CDR3: CASRTSGGSSYNEQFF; DNA: TGCGCCAGCAGGACTAGCGGGGGCTCCTCCTACAATGAGCAGTTCTTC
size: -; J: TRBJ1-4; V: TRBV5-4; D: TRBD1; CDR3: CASSLRIIQGSNEKLFF; DNA: TGTGCCAGCAGCTTGCGGATAATACAGGGGTCTAATGAAAAACTGTTTTTT
size: -; J: TRBJ2-6; V: TRBV9; D: -; CDR3: CASSVATATSGANVLTF; DNA: TGTGCCAGCAGCGTAGCGACAGCAACCTCTGGGGCCAACGTCCTGACTTTC
size: -; J: TRBJ1-1; V: TRBV7-2; D: -; CDR3: CASRPNRGVPEAFF; DNA: TGTGCCAGCAGACCGAACCGGGGGGTGCCTGAAGCTTTCTTT
size: -; J: TRBJ1-6; V: TRBV6-5; D: -; CDR3: CASRRDRLNSPLHF; DNA: TGTGCCAGCAGAAGAGACAGGCTTAATTCACCCCTCCACTTT
size: many; J: TRBJ2-1; V: TRBV7-3; D: -; CDR3: CASSPFALNSYNEQFF; DNA: TGTGCCAGCAGCCCCTTTGCCCTAAACTCCTACAATGAGCAGTTCTTC
size: -; J: TRBJ2-7; V: TRBV6-1; D: TRBD1; CDR3: CASSEWGGTGGDEQYF; DNA: TGTGCCAGCAGTGAGTGGGGCGGGACAGGGGGCGACGAGCAGTACTTC
size: -; J: TRBJ1-5; V: TRBV27; D: -; CDR3: CASSYGPGASGNQPQHF; DNA: TGTGCCAGCAGTTATGGCCCAGGGGCCTCCGGCAATCAGCCCCAGCATTTT
size: -; J: TRBJ2-7; V: TRBV18; D: -; CDR3: CASSQARESYEQYF; DNA: TGTGCCAGCTCACAAGCCAGGGAATCCTACGAGCAGTACTTC
size: -; J: TRBJ1-2; V: TRBV5-1; D: -; CDR3: CASSLGEGYTF; DNA: TGCGCCAGCAGCCTCGGGGAGGGCTACACCTTC
size: few; J: TRBJ2-7; V: TRBV30; D: -; CDR3: CAWSAEGFRYEQYF; DNA: TGTGCCTGGAGTGCGGAGGGTTTCAGATACGAGCAGTACTTC
size: few; J: TRBJ2-1; V: TRBV19; D: TRBD2; CDR3: CASSIDVAGGISYNEQFF; DNA: TGTGCCAGTAGTATAGACGTAGCGGGGGGGATCTCCTACAATGAGCAGTTCTTC